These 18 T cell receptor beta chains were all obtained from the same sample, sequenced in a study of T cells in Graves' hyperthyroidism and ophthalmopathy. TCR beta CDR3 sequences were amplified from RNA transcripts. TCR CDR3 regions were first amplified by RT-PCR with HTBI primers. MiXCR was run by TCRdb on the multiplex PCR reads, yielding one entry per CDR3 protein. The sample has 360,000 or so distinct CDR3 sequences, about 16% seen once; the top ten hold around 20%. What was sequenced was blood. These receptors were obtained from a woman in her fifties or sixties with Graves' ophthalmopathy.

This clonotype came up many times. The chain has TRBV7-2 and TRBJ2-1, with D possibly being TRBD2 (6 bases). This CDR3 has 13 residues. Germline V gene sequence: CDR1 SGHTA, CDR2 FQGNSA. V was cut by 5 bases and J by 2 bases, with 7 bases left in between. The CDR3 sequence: CASSRRAYNEQFF. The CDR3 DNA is TGTGCCAGCAGCCGGAGGGCCTACAATGAGCAGTTCTTC.

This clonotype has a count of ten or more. CDR3 sequence: CASSVRVDHNEQFF. The CDR3 bases are TGTGCCAGCAGCGTGCGGGTGGATCACAATGAGCAGTTCTTC. The chain uses TRBV7-8 and TRBJ2-1; D is perhaps TRBD2 (5 bases). V lost 5 bases, J lost 5 bases, and 13 bases lay in between. Germline values: CDR1 SGHVS, CDR2 FQNEAQ. The CDR3 has 14 amino acids. The whole variable domain, filled in from reference TRBV7-8 and TRBJ2-1, reads GAGVSQSPRYKVAKRGQDVALRCDPISGHVSLFWYQQALGQGPEFLTYFQNEAQLDKSGLPSDRFFAERPEGSVSTLKIQRTQQEDSAVYLCASSVRVDHNEQFFGPGTRLTVL.

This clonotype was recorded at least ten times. The CDR3 here is CASSQETGSYEQYF. CDR3 DNA sequence: TGTGCCAGCAGCCAAGAAACGGGCTCCTACGAGCAGTACTTC. The rearrangement uses TRBV3-1 and TRBJ2-7; D call uncertain. The CDR3 totals 14 residues. The germline CDR1 and CDR2 sequences are LGHDT and YNNKEL (reference sequence). The V end lost 0 bases, the J end lost 0 bases, and 6 bases lay between the germline ends.

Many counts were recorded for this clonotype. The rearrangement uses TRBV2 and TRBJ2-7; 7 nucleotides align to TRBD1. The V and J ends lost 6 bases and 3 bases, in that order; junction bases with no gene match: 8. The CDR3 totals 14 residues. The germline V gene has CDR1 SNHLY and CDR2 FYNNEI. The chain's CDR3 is CASREGQSFYEQYF. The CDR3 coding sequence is TGTGCCAGCAGAGAGGGACAGTCCTTCTACGAGCAGTACTTC.

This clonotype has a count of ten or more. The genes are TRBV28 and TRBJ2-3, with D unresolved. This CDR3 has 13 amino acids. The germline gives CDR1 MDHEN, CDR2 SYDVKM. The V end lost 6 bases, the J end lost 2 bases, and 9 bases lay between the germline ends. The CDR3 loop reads CASSLPNTDTQYF. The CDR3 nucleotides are TGTGCCAGCAGCTTGCCAAACACAGATACGCAGTATTTT.

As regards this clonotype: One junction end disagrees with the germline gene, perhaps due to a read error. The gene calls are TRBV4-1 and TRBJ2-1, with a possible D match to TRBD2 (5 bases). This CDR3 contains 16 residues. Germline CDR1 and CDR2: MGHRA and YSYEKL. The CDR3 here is CVSSQDWASLYNEQFF. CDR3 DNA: TGCGTCAGCAGCCAAGATTGGGCTAGCCTATACAATGAGCAGTTCTTC.

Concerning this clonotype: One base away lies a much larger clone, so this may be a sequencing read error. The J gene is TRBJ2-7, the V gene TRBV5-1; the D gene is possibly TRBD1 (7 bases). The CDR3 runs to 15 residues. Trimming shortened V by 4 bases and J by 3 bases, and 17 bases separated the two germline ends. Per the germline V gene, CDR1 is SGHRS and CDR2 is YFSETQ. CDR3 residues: CASSLTSRGYYEQYF. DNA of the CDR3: TGCGCCAGCAGCCTCACTAGCAGGGGGTACTACGAGCAGTACTTC. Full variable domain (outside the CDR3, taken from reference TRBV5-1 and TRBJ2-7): KAGVTQTPRYLIKTRGQQVTLSCSPISGHRSVSWYQQTPGQGLQFLFEYFSETQRNKGNFPGRFSGRQFSNSRSEMNVSTLELGDSALYLCASSLTSRGYYEQYFGPGTRLTVT.

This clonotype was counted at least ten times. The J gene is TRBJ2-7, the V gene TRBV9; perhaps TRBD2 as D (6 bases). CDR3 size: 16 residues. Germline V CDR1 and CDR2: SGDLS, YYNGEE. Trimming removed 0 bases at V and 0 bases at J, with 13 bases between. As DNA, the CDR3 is TGTGCCAGCAGCGTAGCGAGTAGCGGATTCTCCTACGAGCAGTACTTC. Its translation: CASSVASSGFSYEQYF.

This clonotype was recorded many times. CDR3 protein: CAISDSAGLQTQYF. DNA for the CDR3: TGTGCCATCAGTGACTCGGCAGGGCTACAGACCCAGTACTTC. The J gene is TRBJ2-5, the V gene TRBV10-3, with TRBD1 as a possible D gene (5 bases). The length of the CDR3 is 14 residues. V was pared by 3 bases and J by 6 bases, with 14 bases between. Germline-derived CDR1 and CDR2 are ENHRY and SYGVKD.

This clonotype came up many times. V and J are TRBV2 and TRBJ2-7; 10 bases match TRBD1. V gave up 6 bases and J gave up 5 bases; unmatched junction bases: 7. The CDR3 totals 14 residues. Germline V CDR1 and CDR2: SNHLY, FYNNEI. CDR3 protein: CASSYDRGPDEQYF. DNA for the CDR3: TGTGCCAGCAGCTACGACAGGGGGCCTGACGAGCAGTACTTC.

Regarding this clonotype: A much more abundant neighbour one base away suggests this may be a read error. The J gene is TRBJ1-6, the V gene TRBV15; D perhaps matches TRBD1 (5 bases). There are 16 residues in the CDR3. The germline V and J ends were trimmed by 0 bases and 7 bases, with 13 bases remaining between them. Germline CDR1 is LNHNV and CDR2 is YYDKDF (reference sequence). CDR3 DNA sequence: TGTGCCACCAGCAGAGATACAGGAGCAGCGAATTCACCCCTCCACTTT. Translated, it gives CATSRDTGAANSPLHF.

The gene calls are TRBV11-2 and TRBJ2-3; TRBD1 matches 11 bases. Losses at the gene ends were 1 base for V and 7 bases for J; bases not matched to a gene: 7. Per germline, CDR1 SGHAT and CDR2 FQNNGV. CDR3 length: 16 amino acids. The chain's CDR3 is CASSLGFGQGANTQYF. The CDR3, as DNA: TGTGCCAGCAGCTTAGGTTTCGGACAGGGGGCGAATACGCAGTATTTT.

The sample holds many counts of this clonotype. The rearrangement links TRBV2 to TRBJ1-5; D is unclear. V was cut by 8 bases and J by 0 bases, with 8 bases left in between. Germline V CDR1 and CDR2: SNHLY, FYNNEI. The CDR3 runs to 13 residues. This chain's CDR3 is CASGGYSNQPQHF. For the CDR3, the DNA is TGTGCCAGCGGTGGTTATAGCAATCAGCCCCAGCATTTT. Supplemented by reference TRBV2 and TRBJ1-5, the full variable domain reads EPEVTQTPSHQVTQMGQEVILRCVPISNHLYFYWYRQILGQKVEFLVSFYNNEISEKSEIFDDQFSVERPDGSNFTLKIRSTKLEDSAMYFCASGGYSNQPQHFGDGTRLSIL.

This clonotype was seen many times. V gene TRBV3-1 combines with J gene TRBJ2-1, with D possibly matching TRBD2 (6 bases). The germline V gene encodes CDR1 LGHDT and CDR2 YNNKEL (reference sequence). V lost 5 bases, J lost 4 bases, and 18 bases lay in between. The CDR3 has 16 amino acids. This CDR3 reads CASSYAGTRTYNEQFF. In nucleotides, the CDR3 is TGTGCCAGCAGCTACGCCGGGACTCGCACTTACAATGAGCAGTTCTTC.

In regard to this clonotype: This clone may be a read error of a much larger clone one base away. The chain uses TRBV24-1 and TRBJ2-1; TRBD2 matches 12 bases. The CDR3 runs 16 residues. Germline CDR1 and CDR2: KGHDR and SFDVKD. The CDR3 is CATSDLAGGSCNEQFF. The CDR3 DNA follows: TGTGCCACCAGTGATCTAGCGGGAGGGTCCTGCAATGAGCAGTTCTTC.

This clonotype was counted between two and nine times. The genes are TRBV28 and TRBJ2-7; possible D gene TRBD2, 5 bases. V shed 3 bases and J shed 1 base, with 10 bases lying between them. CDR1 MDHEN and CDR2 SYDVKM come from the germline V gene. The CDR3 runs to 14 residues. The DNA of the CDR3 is TGTGCCAGCAGTTTTCAGGCGGGTTCCTACGAGCAGTACTTC. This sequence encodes CASSFQAGSYEQYF.

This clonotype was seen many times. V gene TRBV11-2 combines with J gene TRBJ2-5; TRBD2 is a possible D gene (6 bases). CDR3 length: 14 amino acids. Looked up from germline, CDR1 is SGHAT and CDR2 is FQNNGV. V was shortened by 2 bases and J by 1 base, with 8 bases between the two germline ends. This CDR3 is CASSLRRAQETQYF. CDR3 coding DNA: TGTGCCAGCAGCTTAAGGAGGGCCCAAGAGACCCAGTACTTC. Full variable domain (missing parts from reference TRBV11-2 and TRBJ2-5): EAGVAQSPRYKIIEKRQSVAFWCNPISGHATLYWYQQILGQGPKLLIQFQNNGVVDDSQLPKDRFSAERLKGVDSTLKIQPAKLEDSAVYLCASSLRRAQETQYFGPGTRLLVL.

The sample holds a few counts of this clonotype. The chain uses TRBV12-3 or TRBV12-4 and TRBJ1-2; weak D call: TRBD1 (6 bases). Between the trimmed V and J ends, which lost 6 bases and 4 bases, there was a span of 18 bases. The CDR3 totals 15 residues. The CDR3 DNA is TGTGCCAGCAGCAAAACCCCAGGGGTTGGCTATGGCTACACCTTC. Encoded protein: CASSKTPGVGYGYTF.